Listed below are T cell receptor beta chains from one sample, sequenced in a study of T cells in Graves' hyperthyroidism and ophthalmopathy. TCRdb fed the multiplex PCR reads into MiXCR, producing one record per CDR3 protein. The sample gives about 560,000 distinct CDR3 sequences, roughly a sixth of which show up once; approximately 20% is in the top ten. The sample comprised blood. These receptors all stem from a woman younger than 35 with Graves' hyperthyroidism. The CDR3 runs from the conserved cysteine through the conserved F or W. Fields, in order: clone size, J gene, D gene, V gene, CDR3 protein, CDR3 DNA. The D gene is left open where the match is weak. Some rows have no size entry. The others give once, few or many, or a class for an expanded clone.

size: few; J: TRBJ2-7; D: .; V: TRBV19; CDR3: CASSMIGGGYEQYF; DNA: TGTGCCAGTAGTATGATCGGGGGCGGATACGAGCAGTACTTC
size: many; J: TRBJ1-2; D: .; V: TRBV3-1; CDR3: CASSQRYGYTF; DNA: TGTGCCAGCAGCCAGCGCTATGGCTACACCTTC
size: many; J: TRBJ2-7; D: TRBD2; V: TRBV2; CDR3: CASRTSGGAVEQYF; DNA: TGTGCCAGCAGGACAAGCGGGGGGGCCGTCGAGCAGTACTTC
size: many; J: TRBJ1-1; D: .; V: TRBV6-2/TRBV6-3; CDR3: CASSYRVNTEAFF; DNA: TGTGCCAGCAGTTACAGAGTGAACACTGAAGCTTTCTTT
size: .; J: TRBJ2-1; D: TRBD2; V: TRBV12-3/TRBV12-4; CDR3: CASWGLAGSYEQFF; DNA: TGTGCCAGCTGGGGTCTAGCGGGCTCGTATGAGCAGTTCTTC
size: few; J: TRBJ2-1; D: .; V: TRBV4-1; CDR3: CASSRATSLTYNEQFF; DNA: TGCGCCAGCAGCCGAGCAACTAGTCTTACCTACAATGAGCAGTTCTTC
size: .; J: TRBJ1-1; D: .; V: TRBV5-1; CDR3: CASSPTGQPLNTEAFF; DNA: TGCGCCAGCAGCCCAACTGGACAACCTTTGAACACTGAAGCTTTCTTT
size: few; J: TRBJ1-2; D: .; V: TRBV12-3/TRBV12-4; CDR3: CASSPDGYNYGYTF; DNA: TGTGCCAGCAGCCCTGATGGGTACAACTATGGCTACACCTTC
size: .; J: TRBJ2-7; D: TRBD1; V: TRBV24-1; CDR3: CATSARDRGLDEQYF; DNA: TGTGCCACCAGTGCGAGGGACAGGGGGCTCGACGAGCAGTACTTC
size: many; J: TRBJ2-1; D: TRBD2; V: TRBV7-2; CDR3: CASSLAGWWLAGGNEQFF; DNA: TGTGCCAGCAGCTTAGCTGGTTGGTGGCTAGCGGGAGGGAATGAGCAGTTCTTC